This T cell receptor beta chain derives from a study of T cell responses to AZD1222 COVID-19 vaccine. CDR1 and CDR2 from the germline V gene are SGHNT and YYREEE (reference sequence). The junction had 5 bases not matched to a gene; V was cut back by 4 bases and J by 4 bases. The length of the CDR3 is 15 residues. Study-wide results and limits: Targeting of unmutated variant regions was reportedly seen in nearly half of spike-specific TCRs. Every sample of the repertoires postdated the peak T cell response.

Repertoires were generated with immunoSEQ multiplex PCR, while TCRdb's copy carries only in-frame clones and drops some. The sample holds roughly 130,000 clones, approximately 83% seen once. Regarding this clone: What it binds is unknown.

The chain employs TRBV5-4 and TRBJ2-1, with TRBD2 matching 10 bases. The sequencing here drew on peripheral blood, taken on day 0 of AZD1222 vaccination. This receptor was identified in an adult in good health. CDR3 amino acids: CASSLAGAKYNEQFF. The CDR3 nucleotides are TGTGCCAGCAGCCTAGCGGGGGCCAAATACAATGAGCAGTTCTTC.